One sample yielded the 24 T cell receptor beta chains listed below, sequenced in a study of chemoradiotherapy in HPV16-positive cancers. The data were produced by immunoSEQ multiplex PCR, yet TCRdb's version contains in-frame clones alone and is incomplete. This sample has roughly 21,000 clones, with roughly 86% found just once. Sequenced here: blood, sampled from a patient who underwent chemoradiotherapy. These receptors were obtained from a human donor with HPV-associated anogenital cancer.

The V and J genes are TRBV7-2 and TRBJ2-7, with 7 bases matching TRBD2. In germline, CDR1 is SGHTA, CDR2 FQGNSA. The V segment lost 7 bases and the J segment 6 bases; nucleotides outside the gene matches: 18. The CDR3 extends over 16 amino acids. The CDR3 sequence is CASTPRGGRTIGEQYF. DNA for the CDR3: TGTGCCAGCACCCCCCGGGGCGGGAGAACGATTGGCGAGCAGTACTTC.

The genes are TRBV6-5 and TRBJ1-1; 7 bases fit TRBD1. V gave up 6 bases and J gave up 11 bases; unmatched junction bases: 12. Germline lookup yields CDR1 MNHEY and CDR2 SVGAGI. The CDR3 has 13 amino acids. Here the CDR3 reads CASSPTLQGVAFF. The CDR3 nucleotides read TGTGCCAGCAGCCCAACCCTTCAGGGGGTCGCTTTCTTT.

The chain is built from TRBV7-9 and TRBJ1-1, with D perhaps TRBD1 (5 bases). The CDR3 totals 14 residues. Between the trimmed V and J ends, which lost 1 base and 1 base, there was a span of 7 bases. Germline CDR1 is SEHNR and CDR2 is FQNEAQ (reference sequence). The CDR3 DNA sequence: TGTGCCAGCAGCTTAGGAGACAGGAACACTGAAGCTTTCTTT. Translated, it gives CASSLGDRNTEAFF.

This sequence joins TRBV19 and TRBJ2-5; no definite D call. The CDR3 is made up of 14 amino acids. The V end lost 5 bases, the J end lost 1 base, and 11 bases lay between the germline ends. Germline V lookup: CDR1 LNHDA, CDR2 SQIVND (reference sequence). CDR3 in DNA: TGTGCCAGTAGTGCTGGGTCCATCCAAGAGACCCAGTACTTC. This codes for CASSAGSIQETQYF. Complete variable domain (other parts from reference TRBV19 and TRBJ2-5): DGGITQSPKYLFRKEGQNVTLSCEQNLNHDAMYWYRQDPGQGLRLIYYSQIVNDFQKGDIAEGYSVSREKKESFPLTVTSAQKNPTAFYLCASSAGSIQETQYFGPGTRLLVL.

The chain couples TRBV27 to TRBJ2-7; 9 bases agree with TRBD2. This CDR3 region has 16 residues. V gave up 5 bases and J gave up 3 bases; unmatched junction bases: 11. CDR1 and CDR2 (germline): MNHEY, SMNVEV (reference sequence). The CDR3 DNA reads as TGTGCCAGCAGTGGATTAGCGGGAGAACGGAGCTACGAGCAGTACTTC. This translates into CASSGLAGERSYEQYF.

V is TRBV4-3 and J is TRBJ1-2, with TRBD1 identical over 7 bases. CDR1 LGHNA and CDR2 YSLEER come from the germline V gene. J lost 0 bases, V lost 0 bases, and 7 bases had no gene match. There are 17 residues in the CDR3. The CDR3: CASSQDIDRVANYGYTF. The CDR3, as DNA: TGCGCCAGCAGCCAAGATATCGACAGGGTAGCTAACTATGGCTACACCTTC.

The J gene is TRBJ2-7, the V gene TRBV5-6; tentatively, D is TRBD1 or TRBD2 (5 bases each). V dropped 3 bases and J dropped 0 bases, with 13 bases sitting between them. This CDR3 spans 15 amino acids. The germline V gene encodes CDR1 SGHDT and CDR2 YYEEEE. CDR3 in DNA: TGTGCCAGCAGCTCGGGACGCTTTAGCTCCTACGAGCAGTACTTC. It specifies CASSSGRFSSYEQYF. Drawing the rest from reference TRBV5-6 and TRBJ2-7, the complete variable domain is DAGVTQSPTHLIKTRGQQVTLRCSPKSGHDTVSWYQQALGQGPQFIFQYYEEEERQRGNFPDRFSGHQFPNYSSELNVNALLLGDSALYLCASSSGRFSSYEQYFGPGTRLTVT.

The chain combines TRBV28 with TRBJ1-4; weak D call: TRBD1 (6 bases). V was trimmed by 5 bases and J by 7 bases, leaving 17 bases between them. CDR3 length equals 15 residues. Germline CDR1 is MDHEN and CDR2 is SYDVKM. CDR3 residues: CASSEDRTRREKLFF. The DNA of the CDR3 is TGTGCCAGCAGTGAAGACAGGACGCGGCGTGAAAAACTGTTTTTT.

The rearrangement uses TRBV4-1 and TRBJ2-6, with 11 bases lining up with TRBD2. There are 19 residues in the CDR3. V was pared by 4 bases and J by 0 bases, with 8 bases of the junction left unmatched. Germline V lookup: CDR1 MGHRA, CDR2 YSYEKL. CDR3 region: CASSPEGLAEHSGANVLTF. DNA of the CDR3: TGCGCCAGCAGCCCCGAGGGACTAGCGGAGCACTCTGGGGCCAACGTCCTGACTTTC.

The V and J genes are TRBV29-1 and TRBJ2-5, with TRBD1 identical over 7 bases. Per the germline V gene, CDR1 is SQVTM and CDR2 is ANQGSEA. This CDR3 has 12 residues. Trimming removed 6 bases from V and 6 bases from J; junction bases left unmatched: 7. In nucleotides, the CDR3 is TGCAGCGTACAGGAAGGGGGCAAGACCCAGTACTTC. Translated, it gives CSVQEGGKTQYF.

The chain combines TRBV7-2 with TRBJ2-5; 9 nucleotides agree with TRBD2. Per the germline V gene, CDR1 is SGHTA and CDR2 is FQGNSA. The CDR3 runs to 15 residues. Germline trimming cut 1 base from V and 3 bases from J; bases unmatched to any gene: 3. CDR3 protein: CASSLGASGEETQYF. CDR3 in DNA: TGTGCCAGCAGCTTAGGGGCTAGCGGGGAAGAGACCCAGTACTTC. The whole variable domain, remainder taken from reference TRBV7-2 and TRBJ2-5, is GAGVSQSPSNKVTEKGKDVELRCDPISGHTALYWYRQSLGQGLEFLIYFQGNSAPDKSGLPSDRFSAERTGGSVSTLTIQRTQQEDSAVYLCASSLGASGEETQYFGPGTRLLVL.

The CDR3 region has the DNA TGTGCCAGTCTCCCTCGCAATATGAACACTGAAGCTTTCTTT. Protein: CASLPRNMNTEAFF. The chain couples TRBV6-5 to TRBJ1-1; D not certain. The CDR3 consists of 14 residues. The germline V gene has CDR1 MNHEY and CDR2 SVGAGI. V gave up 9 bases and J gave up 0 bases, with 14 bases separating them.

V gene TRBV18 combines with J gene TRBJ1-6, with unresolved D. Germline CDR1 reads KGHSH; CDR2 reads LQKENI. Trimming cost V 1 base and J 0 bases, with 7 bases left between them. The CDR3 totals 16 residues. The CDR3 nucleotides are TGTGCCAGCTCACCACAAGAGAGCTCCTATAATTCACCCCTCCACTTT. This gives the protein CASSPQESSYNSPLHF.

The V call is TRBV9, the J call TRBJ1-1; TRBD1 is a possible D gene (6 bases). The V end was cut by 2 bases, the J end by 0 bases, with 17 bases between. This CDR3 comprises 17 residues. Per germline, CDR1 SGDLS and CDR2 YYNGEE. Here the CDR3 DNA reads TGTGCCAGCAGCGTCGGACAGAGAGGTTACATGAACACTGAAGCTTTCTTT. Encoded protein: CASSVGQRGYMNTEAFF. Complete variable domain (other parts from reference TRBV9 and TRBJ1-1): DSGVTQTPKHLITATGQRVTLRCSPRSGDLSVYWYQQSLDQGLQFLIQYYNGEERAKGNILERFSAQQFPDLHSELNLSSLELGDSALYFCASSVGQRGYMNTEAFFGQGTRLTVV.

There are a few counts of this clone. This rearrangement joins TRBV5-4 to TRBJ1-5; D perhaps matches TRBD1 (5 bases). The ends were cut back, 5 bases at V and 4 bases at J, with 16 bases in the middle. Germline V CDR1 and CDR2: SGHNT, YYREEE (reference sequence). The CDR3 length is 15 residues. The CDR3 bases are TGTGCCAGCAGACCGGGACCTCCAAGTAATCAGCCCCAGCATTTT. This translates into CASRPGPPSNQPQHF.

The rearrangement joins TRBV5-1 to TRBJ2-1; 7 positions agree with TRBD1. J was trimmed by 7 bases and V by 3 bases; bases with no gene match: 10. The CDR3 spans 15 residues. CDR1 is SGHRS and CDR2 is YFSETQ in the germline V gene. This chain's CDR3 is CASSSGQVLGNEQFF. The CDR3 DNA follows: TGCGCCAGCAGCTCCGGACAGGTTTTGGGGAATGAGCAGTTCTTC.

The chain combines TRBV7-9 with TRBJ2-2; D may be TRBD1 (6 bases). Looked up from germline, CDR1 is SEHNR and CDR2 is FQNEAQ (reference sequence). V was cut by 6 bases and J by 1 base, with 9 bases left in between. CDR3 size: 14 residues. The CDR3 protein is CASRQGRNTGELFF. The CDR3 DNA follows: TGTGCCAGCAGACAGGGACGGAACACCGGGGAGCTGTTTTTT.

This clone was observed a single time. The chain carries TRBV7-2 and TRBJ2-7, with 9 positions matching TRBD1. The CDR3 runs 14 residues. With V trimmed by 4 bases and J by 5 bases, 6 bases remained unmatched. Germline assignment: CDR1 SGHTA and CDR2 FQGNSA. This CDR3 reads CASSSYRGRDEQYF. CDR3 nucleotide sequence: TGTGCCAGCAGCTCGTACAGGGGGCGCGACGAGCAGTACTTC.

The rearrangement links TRBV9 to TRBJ2-4; D is ambiguous. CDR3 length: 14 residues. V was cut by 3 bases and J by 13 bases, with 20 bases left in between. From germline, CDR1 is SGDLS and CDR2 YYNGEE. The CDR3 spells CASSADAPGLKQYF. The CDR3 bases are TGTGCCAGCAGCGCCGACGCCCCTGGGCTGAAACAGTACTTC.

The V call is TRBV7-3, the J call TRBJ1-2; 12 nucleotides match TRBD1. Germline V gene data show CDR1 as SGHTA and CDR2 as FQGTGA. J lost 7 bases, V lost 5 bases, and 14 bases had no gene match. The CDR3 is 17 residues long. The CDR3 loop reads CASSQIAPGQGAGGYTF. Written as DNA, the CDR3 is TGTGCCAGCAGCCAAATTGCCCCGGGACAGGGGGCTGGTGGCTACACCTTC.

The chain links TRBV7-2 to TRBJ2-5, with D perhaps given as TRBD1 or TRBD2 (5 bases each). CDR3 size: 16 residues. In germline, CDR1 is SGHTA, CDR2 FQGNSA. V dropped 5 bases and J dropped 3 bases, with 19 bases sitting between them. CDR3 in DNA: TGTGCCAGCAGCGCGAGATACCGGACACTAGAAGAGACCCAGTACTTC. As protein: CASSARYRTLEETQYF.

The V gene is TRBV11-1, the J gene TRBJ2-5, with TRBD1 matching over 9 bases. The CDR3 contains 17 residues. Trimming took 2 bases from V and 0 from J; bases not matched to a gene: 7. From germline, CDR1 is SGHAT and CDR2 FQDESV (reference sequence). Here the CDR3 reads CASSLNPGQGHQETQYF. The CDR3 DNA reads as TGTGCCAGCAGCTTAAACCCGGGACAGGGACACCAAGAGACCCAGTACTTC. Full variable domain (missing parts from reference TRBV11-1 and TRBJ2-5): EAEVAQSPRYKITEKSQAVAFWCDPISGHATLYWYRQILGQGPELLVQFQDESVVDDSQLPKDRFSAERLKGVDSTLKIQPAELGDSAMYLCASSLNPGQGHQETQYFGPGTRLLVL.

In its sample, this clone was seen a few times. The chain links TRBV10-1 to TRBJ2-2; D could derive from TRBD1 or TRBD2 (6 bases each). Trimming pared 3 bases from V and 4 bases from J, leaving 12 bases between. The CDR3 is 15 amino acids. CDR1 and CDR2 (germline): WNHNN, SYGVQD (reference sequence). The CDR3 reads CASSEGGSGTGELFF. The DNA for the CDR3 is TGCGCCAGCAGTGAAGGGGGGAGTGGCACCGGGGAGCTGTTTTTT.

This clone was detected once. This chain uses TRBV5-5 with TRBJ1-1; 7 positions match TRBD1. This CDR3 contains 16 residues. Germline V gene lookup returns CDR1 SGHKS and CDR2 YYEKEE (reference sequence). J lost 1 base, V lost 2 bases, and 8 bases had no gene match. CDR3 sequence reads: CASSFRGYNSNTEAFF. Written as DNA, the CDR3 is TGTGCCAGCAGCTTCAGGGGGTATAATTCGAACACTGAAGCTTTCTTT.